This T cell receptor beta chain was captured by sequencing in a study of CD8 T cells in ankylosing spondylitis. Ten or more counts support this clonotype. Its specificity is not known. The CDR3 runs to 13 residues. V gave up 11 bases and J gave up 5 bases; unmatched junction bases: 8. Germline V lookup: CDR1 SNHLY, CDR2 FYNNEI. Study results and limitations: Significant enrichment of disease-linked clones was reportedly seen in matched ankylosing spondylitis synovial fluid. Those disease-linked clones were CD8+; they were also relatively rare in peripheral blood. A number of the motif variants had already been described in reactive arthritis synovial fluid and blood.

Researchers built TCR beta libraries using quantitative 5'-RACE with molecular barcodes. TCRdb re-analysed the 5' RACE reads in MiXCR, keeping a single row per CDR3 protein. The table records around 33,000 distinct CDR3 sequences, 6.5% to 9% of them present only once. Sequencing was carried out using blood, either unsorted or a sorted T cell fraction (not recorded which). This rearrangement joins TRBV2 to TRBJ1-5, with TRBD1 identical over 8 bases. The TCR comes from a male donor with ankylosing spondylitis or in good health (not recorded which). The CDR3 reads CAGAQGADQPQHF. The CDR3 region has the DNA TGTGCCGGCGCGCAGGGGGCAGATCAGCCCCAGCATTTT.